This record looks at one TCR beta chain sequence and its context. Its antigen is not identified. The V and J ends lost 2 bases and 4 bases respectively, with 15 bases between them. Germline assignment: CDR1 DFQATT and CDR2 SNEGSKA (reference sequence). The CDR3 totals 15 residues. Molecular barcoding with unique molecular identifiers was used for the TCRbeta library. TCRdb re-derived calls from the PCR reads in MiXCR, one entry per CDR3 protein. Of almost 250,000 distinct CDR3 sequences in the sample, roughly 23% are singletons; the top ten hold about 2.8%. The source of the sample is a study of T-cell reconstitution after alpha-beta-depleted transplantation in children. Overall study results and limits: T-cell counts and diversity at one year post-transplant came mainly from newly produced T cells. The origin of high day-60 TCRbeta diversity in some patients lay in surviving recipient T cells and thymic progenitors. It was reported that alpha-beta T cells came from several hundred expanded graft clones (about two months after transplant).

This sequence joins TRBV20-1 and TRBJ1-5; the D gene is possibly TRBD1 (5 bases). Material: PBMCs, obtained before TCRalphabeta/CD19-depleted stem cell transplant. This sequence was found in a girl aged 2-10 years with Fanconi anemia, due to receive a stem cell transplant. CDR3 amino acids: CSARQGTTANQPQHF. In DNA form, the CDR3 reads TGCAGTGCTAGACAGGGAACGACGGCTAATCAGCCCCAGCATTTT.